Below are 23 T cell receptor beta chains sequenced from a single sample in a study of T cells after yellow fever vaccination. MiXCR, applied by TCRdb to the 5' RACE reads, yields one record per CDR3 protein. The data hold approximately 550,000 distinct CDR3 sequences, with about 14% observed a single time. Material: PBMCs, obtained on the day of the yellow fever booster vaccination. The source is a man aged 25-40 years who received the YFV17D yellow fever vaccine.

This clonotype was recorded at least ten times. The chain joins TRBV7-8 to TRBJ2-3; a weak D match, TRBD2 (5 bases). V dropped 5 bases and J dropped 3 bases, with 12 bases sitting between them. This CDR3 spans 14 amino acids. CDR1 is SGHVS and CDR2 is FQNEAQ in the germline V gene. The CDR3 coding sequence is TGTGCCAGCAGCCCCGGAGGTGGGACAGATACGCAGTATTTT. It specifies CASSPGGGTDTQYF.

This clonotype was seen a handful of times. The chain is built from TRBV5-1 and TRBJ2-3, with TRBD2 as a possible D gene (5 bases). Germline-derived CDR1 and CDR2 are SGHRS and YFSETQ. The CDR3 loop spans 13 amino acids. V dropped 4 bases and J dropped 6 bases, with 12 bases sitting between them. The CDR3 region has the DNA TGCGCCAGCAGCATGGGAGAGGCGGATACGCAGTATTTT. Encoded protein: CASSMGEADTQYF.

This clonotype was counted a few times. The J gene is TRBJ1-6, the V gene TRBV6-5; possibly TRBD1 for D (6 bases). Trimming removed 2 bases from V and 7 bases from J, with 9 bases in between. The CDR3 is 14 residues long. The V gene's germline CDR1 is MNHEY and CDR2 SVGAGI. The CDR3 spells CASSYNRANSPLHF. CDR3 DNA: TGTGCCAGCAGTTACAACAGGGCAAATTCACCCCTCCACTTT.

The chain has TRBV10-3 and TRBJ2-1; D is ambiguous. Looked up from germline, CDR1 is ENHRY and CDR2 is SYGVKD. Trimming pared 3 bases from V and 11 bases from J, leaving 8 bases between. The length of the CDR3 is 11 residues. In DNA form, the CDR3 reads TGTGCCATCAGTGACTGGGTCCAGCAGTTCTTC. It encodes CAISDWVQQFF.

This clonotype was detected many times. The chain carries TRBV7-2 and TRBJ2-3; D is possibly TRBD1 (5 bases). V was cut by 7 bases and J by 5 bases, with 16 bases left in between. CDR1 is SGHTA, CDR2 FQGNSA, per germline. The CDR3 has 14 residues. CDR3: CASTLGKGIDTQYF. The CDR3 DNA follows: TGTGCCAGCACCCTTGGAAAGGGGATAGATACGCAGTATTTT.

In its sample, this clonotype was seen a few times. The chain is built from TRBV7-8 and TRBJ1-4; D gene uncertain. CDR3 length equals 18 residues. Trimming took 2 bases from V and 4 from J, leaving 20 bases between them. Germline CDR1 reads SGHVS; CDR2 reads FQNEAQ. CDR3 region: CASSLWTQALRSNEKLFF. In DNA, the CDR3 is TGTGCCAGCAGCTTATGGACCCAGGCGCTTAGGAGTAATGAAAAACTGTTTTTT.

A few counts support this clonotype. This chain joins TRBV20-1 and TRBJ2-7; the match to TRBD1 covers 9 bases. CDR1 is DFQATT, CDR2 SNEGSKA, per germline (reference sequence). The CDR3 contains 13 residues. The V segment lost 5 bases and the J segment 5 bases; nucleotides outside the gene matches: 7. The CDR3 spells CSASGTGTNEQYF. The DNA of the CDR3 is TGCAGTGCTTCCGGGACAGGGACAAACGAGCAGTACTTC.

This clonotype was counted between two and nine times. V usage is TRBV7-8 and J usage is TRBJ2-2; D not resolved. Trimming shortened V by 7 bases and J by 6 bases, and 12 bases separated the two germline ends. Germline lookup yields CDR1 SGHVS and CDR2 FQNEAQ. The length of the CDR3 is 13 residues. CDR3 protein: CASIVDPPGELFF. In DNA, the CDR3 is TGTGCCAGCATTGTGGACCCACCCGGGGAGCTGTTTTTT.

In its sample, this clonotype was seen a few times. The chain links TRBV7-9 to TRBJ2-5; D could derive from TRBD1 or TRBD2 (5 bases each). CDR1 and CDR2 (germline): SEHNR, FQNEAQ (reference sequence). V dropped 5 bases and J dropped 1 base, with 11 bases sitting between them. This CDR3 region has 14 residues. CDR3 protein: CASSSRETQETQYF. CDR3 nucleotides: TGTGCCAGCAGCAGCAGGGAGACCCAAGAGACCCAGTACTTC.

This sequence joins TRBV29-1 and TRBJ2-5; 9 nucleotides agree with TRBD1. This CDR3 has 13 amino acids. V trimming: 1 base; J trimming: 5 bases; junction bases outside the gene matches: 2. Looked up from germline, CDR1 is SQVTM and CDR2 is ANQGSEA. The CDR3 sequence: CSVEGGQGETQYF. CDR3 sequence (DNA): TGCAGCGTTGAAGGGGGACAGGGTGAGACCCAGTACTTC.

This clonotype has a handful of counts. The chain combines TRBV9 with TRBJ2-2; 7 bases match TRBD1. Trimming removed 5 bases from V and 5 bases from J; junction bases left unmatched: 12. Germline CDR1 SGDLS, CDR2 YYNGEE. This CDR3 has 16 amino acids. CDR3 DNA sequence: TGTGCCAGCAGTTGGACCGGGACAGTTGGTACCGGGGAGCTGTTTTTT. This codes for CASSWTGTVGTGELFF.

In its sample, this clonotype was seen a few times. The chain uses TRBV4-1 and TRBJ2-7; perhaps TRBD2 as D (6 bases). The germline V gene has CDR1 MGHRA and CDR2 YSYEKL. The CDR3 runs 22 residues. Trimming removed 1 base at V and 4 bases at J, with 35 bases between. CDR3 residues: CASSQAAPRPRVMGRENYEQYF. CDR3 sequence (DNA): TGCGCCAGCAGCCAAGCCGCCCCACGCCCCAGGGTTATGGGACGGGAGAATTACGAGCAGTACTTC.

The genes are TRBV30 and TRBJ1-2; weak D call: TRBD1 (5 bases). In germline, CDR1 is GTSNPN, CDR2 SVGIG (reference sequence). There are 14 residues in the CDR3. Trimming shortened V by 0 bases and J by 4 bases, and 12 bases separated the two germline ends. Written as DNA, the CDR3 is TGTGCCTGGAGTGTACCCGGGGGTACCTATGGCTACACCTTC. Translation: CAWSVPGGTYGYTF.

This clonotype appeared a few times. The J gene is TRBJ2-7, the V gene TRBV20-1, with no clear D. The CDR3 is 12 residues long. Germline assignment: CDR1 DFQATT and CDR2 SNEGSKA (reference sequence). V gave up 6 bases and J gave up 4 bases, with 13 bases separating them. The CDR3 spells CSATLIDYEQYF. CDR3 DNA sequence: TGCAGTGCCACATTAATCGATTACGAGCAGTACTTC.

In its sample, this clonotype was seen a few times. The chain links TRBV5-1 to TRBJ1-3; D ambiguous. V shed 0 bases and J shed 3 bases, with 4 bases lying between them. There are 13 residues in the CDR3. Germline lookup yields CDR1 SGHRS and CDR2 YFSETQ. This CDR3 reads CASSLDVGNTIYF. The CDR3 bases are TGCGCCAGCAGCTTGGATGTTGGAAACACCATATATTTT.

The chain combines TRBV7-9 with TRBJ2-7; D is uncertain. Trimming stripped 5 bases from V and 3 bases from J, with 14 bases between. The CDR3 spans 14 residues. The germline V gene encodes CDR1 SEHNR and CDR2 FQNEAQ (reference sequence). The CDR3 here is CASSPSGMGYEQYF. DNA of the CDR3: TGTGCCAGCAGCCCCTCGGGTATGGGCTACGAGCAGTACTTC.

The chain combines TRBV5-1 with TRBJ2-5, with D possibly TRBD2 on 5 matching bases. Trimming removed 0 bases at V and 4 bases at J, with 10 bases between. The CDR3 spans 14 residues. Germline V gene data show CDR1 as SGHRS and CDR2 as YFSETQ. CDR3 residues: CASSLELARETQYF. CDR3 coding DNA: TGCGCCAGCAGCTTGGAGTTAGCGAGAGAGACCCAGTACTTC.

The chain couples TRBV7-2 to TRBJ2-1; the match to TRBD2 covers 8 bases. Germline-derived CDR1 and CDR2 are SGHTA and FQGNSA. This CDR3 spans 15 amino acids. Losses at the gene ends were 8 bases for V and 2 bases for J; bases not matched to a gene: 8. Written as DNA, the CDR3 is TGTGCCAGCGCAGTCGGCGGGAGGACCTACAATGAGCAGTTCTTC. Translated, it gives CASAVGGRTYNEQFF. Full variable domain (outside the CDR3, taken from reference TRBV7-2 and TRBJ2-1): GAGVSQSPSNKVTEKGKDVELRCDPISGHTALYWYRQSLGQGLEFLIYFQGNSAPDKSGLPSDRFSAERTGGSVSTLTIQRTQQEDSAVYLCASAVGGRTYNEQFFGPGTRLTVL.

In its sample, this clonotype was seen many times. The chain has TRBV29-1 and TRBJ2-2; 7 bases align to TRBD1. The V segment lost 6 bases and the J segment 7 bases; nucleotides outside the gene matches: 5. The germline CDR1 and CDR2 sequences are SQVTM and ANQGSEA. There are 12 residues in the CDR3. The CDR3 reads CSVRQGDGELFF. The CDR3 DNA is TGCAGCGTCCGTCAGGGGGACGGGGAGCTGTTTTTT.

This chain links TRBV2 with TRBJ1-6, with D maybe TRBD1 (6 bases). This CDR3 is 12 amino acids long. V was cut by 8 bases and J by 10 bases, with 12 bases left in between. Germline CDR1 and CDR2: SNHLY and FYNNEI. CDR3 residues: CASLDSWSPLHF. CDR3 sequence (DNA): TGTGCCAGCCTGGACAGTTGGTCACCCCTCCACTTT.

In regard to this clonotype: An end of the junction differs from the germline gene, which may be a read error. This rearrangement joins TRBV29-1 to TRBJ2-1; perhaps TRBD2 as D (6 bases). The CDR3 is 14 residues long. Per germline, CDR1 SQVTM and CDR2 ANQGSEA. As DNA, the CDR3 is TGCAGCGGTGAAACTAGCAGCTCCTACAATGAGCAGCTCTTC. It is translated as CSGETSSSYNEQLF.

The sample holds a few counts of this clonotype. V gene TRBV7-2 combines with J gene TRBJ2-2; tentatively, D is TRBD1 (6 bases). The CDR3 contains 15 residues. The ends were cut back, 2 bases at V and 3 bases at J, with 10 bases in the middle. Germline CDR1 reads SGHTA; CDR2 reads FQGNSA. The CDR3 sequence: CASSLRQAHTGELFF. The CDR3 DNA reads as TGTGCCAGCAGCTTACGACAGGCCCACACCGGGGAGCTGTTTTTT.

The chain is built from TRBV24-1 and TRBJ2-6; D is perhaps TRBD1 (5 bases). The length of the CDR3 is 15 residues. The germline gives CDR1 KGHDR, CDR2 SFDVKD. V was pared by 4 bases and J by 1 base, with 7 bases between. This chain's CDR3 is CATSDAGSGANVLTF. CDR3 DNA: TGTGCCACCAGTGACGCAGGGTCTGGGGCCAACGTCCTGACTTTC.